This TCR beta chain is from a study of cytomegalovirus exposure and HLA in healthy donors (dated by TCRdb to about 2017). For the study in its entirety: According to an earlier analysis of 550 to 750 of the donors, some 180 million T cells yielded 117 million unique TCR beta sequences and 276 Gb of sequence data. An early release covering around 630 HLA-typed donors comprised about 310 gigabases of sequencing data and about 90 million unique TCR sequences. Among the approximately 400 genotyped donors, roughly 80% belonged to the genetic ancestry cluster associated with self-reported Caucasian donors. The aim of the study was to test whether cataloging public T cell receptors could identify signatures of past pathogen exposure. The study used immunosequencing to profile the T cell repertoires of 666 subjects and linked those repertoires to cytomegalovirus serostatus. Besides the first cohort of 500 to 700 subjects, a separate validation cohort made up of 120 different subjects was used. The study combined high-throughput TCR immunosequencing, statistical association of individual TCRs with disease status, and machine learning to predict cytomegalovirus infection status. A later analysis re-examined previously published TCR beta repertoires from about 700 donors and added high-resolution HLA genotyping to investigate patterns of TCR occurrence. In the later analysis, no new phenotypic data were used to find candidate immune exposures; instead, reliance was placed on TCR beta sequences and their occurrence across donors. To decide whether each TCR beta V gene segment behaved as functional or pseudogenic, an earlier analysis of some 600 of the donors relied on high-throughput TCR beta sequencing. Alongside the repertoire data, information on donor age, sex, ethnicity and CMV serostatus was compiled. In a later genetic analysis, genome-wide SNP genotypes for about 55% of the roughly 700 donors were used, and that subset was treated as a discovery cohort. Every repertoire in the discovery cohort had been generated on one and the same sequencing platform. Both class I and class II loci were covered by HLA typing, at four-digit resolution. The number of donors typed differed by locus, with about 629-630 for A, B, C, DRB1 and DQB1, over 500 for DQA1, about 610 for DPA1, and some 440 for DPB1. About five DR-DQ haplotypes were treated as single units for association and clustering because of strong linkage in the cohort. Across around 400 genotyped donors of the cohort, an average of approximately 240,000 unique TCR beta nucleotide sequences per donor were sequenced, and 15% to 20% of those sequences were non-productive. Overall study outcomes, separate from this receptor: A further reported finding was that TCR beta sequences accurately predicted the HLA-A and HLA-B alleles for most subjects in the first cohort. The cohort was sequenced for TCR beta chains only, and without alpha or paired-chain data the features that could be detected were limited. Linkage disequilibrium might explain the correlated functional status among segregating V segments, but an unknown experimental factor could not be excluded. A cluster of highly shared sequence variants was judged likely to represent a technical artifact of the sequencing pipeline. Broadly in line with IMGT annotations, most TCR beta V segments showed up in productive rearrangements about 87% or about 30% of the time in an earlier analysis of under 700 of the donors. In a later genetic analysis, a missense DCLRE1C variant was associated with V-gene and J-gene trimming of TCR beta chains, and the association was replicated in an independent cohort. Several of the top co-occurrence clusters appeared to be linked to parvovirus B19, influenza, CMV and Epstein-Barr virus, according to a later analysis. According to the authors, the approach could potentially be generalized to other disease states and immunological phenotypes. While some public TCRs were present in many individuals, most TCR sequences turned up only very rarely across donors. In a later analysis, HLA-associated TCR beta chains showed more clonal expansion and lower generation probabilities than non-associated chains that were equally common. The earlier analysis of 587 of the donors excluded 15 to 20 rarely observed V segments, including chromosome 9 orphons, because counts were too low. A later analysis found that most CMV-associated TCR beta chains appeared HLA-restricted, with HLA associations seemingly driven largely by CMV exposure. In a later analysis, TCR association rates were found to vary across HLA loci, with the most associated TCRs seen for DRB1 alleles and the fewest for HLA-C alleles. At a false discovery rate of 0.05, a later analysis linked under 20,000 TCR beta sequences to specific HLA alleles. A later genetic analysis reported fewer N-insertions in productive TCRs among donors in an Asian-associated ancestry cluster than the roughly 700-donor mean. Strong co-occurrence of HLA alleles, especially DR and DQ, made assigning TCR associations to individual alleles difficult. In vitro tests confirmed that a few of the cytomegalovirus-associated TCR beta chains recognize cytomegalovirus antigens. Because some donors lacked HLA typing at each locus, the association tests relied only on the typed subset. Because the 87-base-pair reads could not distinguish some IMGT-functional V segments, including TRBV6-2 and TRBV6-3, those segments were excluded. The study gave a list of about 160 TCR beta chains associated with cytomegalovirus. Presence/absence analyses assumed roughly uniform sequencing depth across donors, an assumption that may not hold. The classifier was reported to diagnose cytomegalovirus status with high specificity and sensitivity in both the original cohort and the validation cohort. For the cohort, immune exposure information was limited to CMV serostatus.

V is reduced by 0 bases and J by 3 bases, leaving a spacing of 13 bases between them. The germline V gene encodes CDR1 GTSNPN and CDR2 SVGIG (reference sequence). The CDR3 runs 15 residues from the cysteine to the phenylalanine. The only DNA kept is the CDR3, 45 bases in frame from the first base. On this clone: Its antigen remains undetermined. Per-base quality was not reported, and no clone a single base away is much larger than it.

Library creation used the immunoSEQ multiplex PCR assay. A mixture of 60 forward primers for TCR Vbeta segments and 13 reverse primers for TCR Jbeta segments was used in the multiplex PCR. Amplification of the CDR3 region of rearranged TCR beta genes was performed with a multiplex PCR assay on genomic DNA. The Illumina HiSeq System was used to sequence the amplified TCR beta libraries as 87-base-pair reads. The study's processing was this. A later analysis counted some 74 million unique TCR beta chains across the 640 or so repertoires, and around 12 million of these chains were shared by at least two donors. A nearest-neighbor algorithm error-corrected the raw reads and collapsed the reads into unique sequences, merging closely related sequences to remove PCR and sequencing errors. CDR3 sequences were aligned to IMGT reference sequences to assign V, D and J gene segments. For a sequence to be retained, a match of at least six nucleotides to both a V gene segment and a J gene segment was required. A rearrangement counted as productive if the CDR3 had no stop codons and remained in frame with V and J, and every other rearrangement counted as non-productive. Following IMGT convention, CDR3 was defined as the stretch from the second conserved V-encoded cysteine up to the conserved J-encoded phenylalanine. Sequences without an unambiguous match to a single V gene segment were excluded from the earlier analysis of 500 to 700 of the donors. In an earlier analysis of a few hundred of the donors, a V segment was called functional when productive rearrangements were above 56.7%, and segregating when the standard deviation between donors exceeded 5%. A statistical classification framework was built for diagnosing cytomegalovirus status from the catalog of TCR beta chain sequences. A later analysis assigned V and J genes by comparing TCR nucleotide sequences with IMGT/GENE-DB human TR gene sequences. In a later analysis, CDR3 sequences and most-parsimonious VDJ recombination scenarios were assigned using the TCRdist pipeline. In a later analysis, each TCR beta chain was defined by its CDR3 amino acid sequence together with its V-gene family, and reads lacking a unique V-gene family were excluded. To address suspected cross-contamination and a sequencing artifact, a later analysis removed approximately 600 highly shared, low-generation-probability nucleotide sequences. In a later analysis, a clonal expansion index for each public chain was calculated from normalized within-repertoire ranks of inferred template counts. In a later analysis, generation probabilities were computed using a VDJ recombination model fitted to out-of-frame rearrangements, and the results were checked against IGoR. In a later analysis, hypergeometric tests were used to score TCR-TCR, TCR-HLA and TCR-CMV co-occurrence, with a repertoire-size bias correction applied to TCR pairs. In a later analysis, false discovery rates were estimated by permuting HLA or CMV assignments 20 times. In a later analysis, co-occurring TCRs were grouped with DBSCAN, and TCRdist sequence similarity was added when clustering was performed within HLA-allele-positive subsets. For co-occurrence clustering, repertoires with fewer than 30,000 or more than 120,000 public chains were excluded, along with a handful of repertoires with anomalous nucleotide sharing. TCRdb took over this immuneACCESS table, retaining in-frame rearrangements with V and J assigned. Such tables are incomplete; in checked studies, under half of the missing clones stem from an unresolved V gene, and the remainder is unexplained. Clone size and the V and J calls come from that table; the DNA yielded D and trimming. The sample table records 90,000 to 140,000 clones; 65% to 85% of these occur just once. Roughly 6% of the sample lies in the top ten.

In total, fewer than 750 healthy bone marrow donors made up the cohort. All cohort members were sampled while nominally healthy, although unrecorded immune exposures were likely present. The donor was CMV seronegative and belonged to the group of 352 seronegative cohort members. A peripheral blood sample was collected from each donor, and TCR beta sequencing was performed on peripheral blood mononuclear cells. Genomic DNA was extracted from the blood cell samples with the Qiagen DNeasy Blood Extraction Kit. This receptor was taken from a male donor in good health and CMV-seronegative. The chain uses TRBV30 and TRBJ2-3; TRBD2 is a weak D gene call, 5 bases matching. The sequenced sample was PBMCs. The CDR3 sequence is CAWSVKNGRTDTQYF. The sequenced DNA: TGTGCCTGGAGTGTGAAGAATGGGAGAACAGATACGCAGTATTTT.